The 16 T cell receptor beta chains below all came from one sample that was sequenced in a study of blood T cell repertoires in COVID-19. Clones were read by immunoSEQ multiplex PCR, and TCRdb kept only the in-frame ones, dropping some. The sample shows 180,000 or so clones, 81% of them seen only once. The sample comprised peripheral blood. These TCRs come from a woman between 40 and 55 years old with COVID-19, enrolled during active disease.

The chain couples TRBV5-4 to TRBJ1-2; D unclear. The CDR3 is made up of 13 amino acids. V was shortened by 2 bases and J by 7 bases, with 12 bases between the two germline ends. CDR1 and CDR2 from the germline V gene are SGHNT and YYREEE (reference sequence). The DNA of the CDR3 is TGTGCCAGCAGCTTAGGGCAGGAGGTTGGCTACACCTTC. It yields the protein CASSLGQEVGYTF. Full variable domain (rest looked up from reference TRBV5-4 and TRBJ1-2): ETGVTQSPTHLIKTRGQQVTLRCSSQSGHNTVSWYQQALGQGPQFIFQYYREEENGRGNFPPRFSGLQFPNYSSELNVNALELDDSALYLCASSLGQEVGYTFGSGTRLTVV.

Points on this clone: One base away lies a much larger clone, so this may be a sequencing read error. The V and J genes are TRBV27 and TRBJ1-1; no reliable D call. The germline V gene has CDR1 MNHEY and CDR2 SMNVEV (reference sequence). With 6 bases removed from V and 1 base from J, the gap between germline ends came to 9 bases. The CDR3 length is 13 residues. CDR3 amino acids: CASSPHPNTEAFF. CDR3 sequence (DNA): TGTGCCAGCAGCCCACACCCGAACACTGAAGCTTTCTTT.

V and J are TRBV12-3 or TRBV12-4 and TRBJ1-5; no reliable D call. Trimming removed 5 bases from V and 8 bases from J, with 7 bases in between. This CDR3 has 11 amino acids. The CDR3 region is CASSGEEPQHF. DNA for the CDR3: TGTGCCAGCAGTGGCGAGGAGCCCCAGCATTTT.

The chain combines TRBV2 with TRBJ2-5; the match to TRBD1 covers 8 bases. This CDR3 is 13 amino acids long. Trimming removed 7 bases from V and 5 bases from J; junction bases left unmatched: 6. The germline gives CDR1 SNHLY, CDR2 FYNNEI. In DNA form, the CDR3 reads TGTGCCAGCATTGGACAGGGTGACGAGACCCAGTACTTC. Amino acids: CASIGQGDETQYF.

V gene TRBV5-1 combines with J gene TRBJ1-6, with 7 bases matching TRBD1. V lost 5 bases, J lost 7 bases, and 9 bases stayed unmatched. Germline V gene data show CDR1 as SGHRS and CDR2 as YFSETQ. This CDR3 region has 15 residues. CDR3 region: CASRPTGTANSPLHF. Written as DNA, the CDR3 is TGCGCCAGCAGACCAACCGGGACAGCCAATTCACCCCTCCACTTT.

This clone was seen more than once but under ten times. The chain carries TRBV5-8 and TRBJ2-7, with D hard to call. Germline-derived CDR1 and CDR2 are SGHTS and YDEGEE. V was pared by 2 bases and J by 4 bases, with 13 bases between. The CDR3 totals 14 residues. CDR3 loop: CASSFGWATYEQYF. The CDR3, as DNA: TGTGCCAGCAGCTTTGGCTGGGCAACATACGAGCAGTACTTC.

This clone was observed a few times. J is TRBJ1-2 and V is TRBV2; 8 bases align to TRBD1. The V gene end was trimmed by 6 bases and the J gene end by 2 bases; junction bases not matched to a gene: 8. CDR1 is SNHLY, CDR2 FYNNEI, per germline. The CDR3 length is 15 residues. The CDR3 DNA reads TGTGCCAGCAGGGCAGACAGGGGAAACAACTATGGCTACACCTTC. Translation gives CASRADRGNNYGYTF.

The chain carries TRBV27 and TRBJ2-7, with D possibly being TRBD2 (7 bases). The CDR3 loop spans 14 amino acids. Germline V gives CDR1 MNHEY, CDR2 SMNVEV (reference sequence). Trimming shortened V by 6 bases and J by 3 bases, and 15 bases separated the two germline ends. In nucleotides, the CDR3 is TGTGCCAGCAGAGGGGGGGGGTACCTCTACGAGCAGTACTTC. This encodes CASRGGGYLYEQYF.

The chain couples TRBV19 to TRBJ2-2; possibly TRBD2 for D (6 bases). The CDR3 totals 15 residues. V gave up 6 bases and J gave up 7 bases, with 18 bases separating them. CDR1 and CDR2 (germline): LNHDA, SQIVND (reference sequence). The CDR3 DNA follows: TGTGCCAGTAGCTGGAGGGAGGTTGGGGTCGGGGAGCTGTTTTTT. Its translation is CASSWREVGVGELFF.

This clone was seen once. The chain recombines TRBV19 with TRBJ2-5, with 7 bases that match TRBD2. This CDR3 region has 19 residues. The germline gives CDR1 LNHDA, CDR2 SQIVND (reference sequence). Trimming cost V 6 bases and J 1 base; bases outside gene matches: 20. For the CDR3, the DNA is TGTGCCAGTAGCACCTCGCGAATCGGTAGCGGGCCAATCCAAGAGACCCAGTACTTC. It encodes CASSTSRIGSGPIQETQYF.

The rearrangement joins TRBV9 to TRBJ2-2, with TRBD1 as a possible D gene (6 bases). V dropped 4 bases and J dropped 2 bases, with 15 bases sitting between them. The CDR3 is 16 amino acids. Germline values: CDR1 SGDLS, CDR2 YYNGEE. As DNA, the CDR3 is TGTGCCAGCAGCCCCCTCATGGACAGTAACACCGGGGAGCTGTTTTTT. The encoded protein is CASSPLMDSNTGELFF.

V gene TRBV28 combines with J gene TRBJ1-5; D is possibly TRBD1 (6 bases). The CDR3 is 14 residues long. The V end was cut by 5 bases, the J end by 7 bases, with 15 bases between. Germline loops: CDR1 MDHEN, CDR2 SYDVKM. Written as DNA, the CDR3 is TGTGCCAGCAGTACCACGACAGGAAGCCAGCCCCAGCATTTT. Protein product: CASSTTTGSQPQHF.

This clone was seen more than once but under ten times. The chain couples TRBV29-1 to TRBJ1-4; TRBD1 agrees at 7 bases. Germline CDR1 SQVTM, CDR2 ANQGSEA. V gave up 5 bases and J gave up 9 bases; unmatched junction bases: 6. CDR3 length: 12 residues. In DNA form, the CDR3 reads TGCAGCGTTAGGACAGGTCAGCAAAAACTGTTTTTT. Protein product: CSVRTGQQKLFF.

The J gene is TRBJ1-1, the V gene TRBV7-9, with a tentative D call TRBD1 (5 bases). This CDR3 is built from 14 residues. With 5 bases removed from V and 0 bases from J, the gap between germline ends came to 10 bases. The germline V gene has CDR1 SEHNR and CDR2 FQNEAQ (reference sequence). CDR3 region: CASSLDNLNTEAFF. The CDR3 nucleotides read TGTGCCAGCAGCCTGGACAATTTGAACACTGAAGCTTTCTTT.

J is TRBJ1-2 and V is TRBV28; 9 bases match TRBD1. Trimming took 6 bases from V and 8 from J; bases not matched to a gene: 13. The germline CDR1 and CDR2 sequences are MDHEN and SYDVKM. This CDR3 is built from 15 residues. The CDR3 nucleotides are TGTGCCAGCAGCATCCCGGGACAGGGAGTTTTAGGCTACACCTTC. It codes for CASSIPGQGVLGYTF.

This clone occurred a few times. This chain joins TRBV5-1 and TRBJ2-1; maybe TRBD2 (6 bases). Trimming left V 0 bases short and J 4 bases short, with 11 bases between. From germline, CDR1 is SGHRS and CDR2 YFSETQ. The CDR3 is 15 amino acids. This CDR3 reads CASSLGSGAYNEQFF. CDR3 DNA: TGCGCCAGCAGCTTGGGTAGCGGAGCTTACAATGAGCAGTTCTTC.